This TCR beta chain was retrieved from a study of T-cell memory formation after mild COVID-19. Study at large: Clustering of TCRs was largely donor specific. Study-wide points: Among clones peaking at day 37 in the second wave, SARS-CoV-2 specificity remained unconfirmed.

CDR1 is LNHNV, CDR2 YYDKDF, per germline (reference sequence). The V and J ends lost 4 bases and 4 bases respectively, with 10 bases between them. This CDR3 is 13 amino acids long. TCRdb ran MiXCR on the 5' RACE reads and lists one entry per CDR3 protein. This sample yields around 250,000 distinct CDR3 sequences, of which over 15% are seen a single time; around a fifth belongs to the top ten. This clonotype has only a few counts. As yet, its antigen is unknown. The V call is TRBV15, the J call TRBJ2-5, with no clear D. This TCR derives from a man aged 18 to 35 who had mild COVID-19 (a few samples of this study predate the infection). Cell type and time point are not known. Sequencing used PBMCs or a T cell subset sorted from them (not recorded which). This CDR3 is CATSTISGETQYF. As DNA, the CDR3 is TGTGCCACCAGCACAATATCGGGAGAGACCCAGTACTTC. Drawing the rest from reference TRBV15 and TRBJ2-5, the complete variable domain is DAMVIQNPRYQVTQFGKPVTLSCSQTLNHNVMYWYQQKSSQAPKLLFHYYDKDFNNEADTPDNFQSRRPNTSFCFLDIRSPGLGDTAMYLCATSTISGETQYFGPGTRLLVL.